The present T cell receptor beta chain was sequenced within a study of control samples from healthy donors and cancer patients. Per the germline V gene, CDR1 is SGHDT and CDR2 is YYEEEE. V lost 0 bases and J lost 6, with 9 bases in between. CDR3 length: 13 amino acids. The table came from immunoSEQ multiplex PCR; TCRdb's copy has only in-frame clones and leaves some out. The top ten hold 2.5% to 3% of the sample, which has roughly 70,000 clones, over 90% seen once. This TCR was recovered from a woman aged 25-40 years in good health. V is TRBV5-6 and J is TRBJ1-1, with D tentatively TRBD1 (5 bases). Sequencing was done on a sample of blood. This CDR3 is CASSLARDAEAFF. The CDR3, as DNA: TGTGCCAGCAGCTTGGCCAGGGACGCTGAAGCTTTCTTT.